This T cell receptor beta chain emerged from a study of T cell responses to AZD1222 COVID-19 vaccine. Findings of the study overall: Across the whole spike, CD4 TCRs peaked at regions 160-218 and 743-854. Spike-specific TCR breadth and depth grew following two AZD1222 doses.

A note on this clone: Its target is not known.

Data came from immunoSEQ multiplex PCR; TCRdb stores just in-frame clones and leaves some out. The repertoire has 150,000 to 200,000 clones, approximately 94% of them found once; the top ten carry about 9.2%. Trimming left V 5 bases short and J 1 base short, with 11 bases between. Per the germline V gene, CDR1 is MNHEY and CDR2 is SMNVEV (reference sequence). CDR3 length: 14 residues. This sequence originates from an adult in good health. The rearrangement links TRBV27 to TRBJ1-1; D might be TRBD1 (6 bases). Sequenced here: peripheral blood, sampled on day 0 of AZD1222 vaccination. In nucleotides, the CDR3 is TGTGCCAGCAGTCTTGGACAGACGAACACTGAAGCTTTCTTT. Amino acids: CASSLGQTNTEAFF.